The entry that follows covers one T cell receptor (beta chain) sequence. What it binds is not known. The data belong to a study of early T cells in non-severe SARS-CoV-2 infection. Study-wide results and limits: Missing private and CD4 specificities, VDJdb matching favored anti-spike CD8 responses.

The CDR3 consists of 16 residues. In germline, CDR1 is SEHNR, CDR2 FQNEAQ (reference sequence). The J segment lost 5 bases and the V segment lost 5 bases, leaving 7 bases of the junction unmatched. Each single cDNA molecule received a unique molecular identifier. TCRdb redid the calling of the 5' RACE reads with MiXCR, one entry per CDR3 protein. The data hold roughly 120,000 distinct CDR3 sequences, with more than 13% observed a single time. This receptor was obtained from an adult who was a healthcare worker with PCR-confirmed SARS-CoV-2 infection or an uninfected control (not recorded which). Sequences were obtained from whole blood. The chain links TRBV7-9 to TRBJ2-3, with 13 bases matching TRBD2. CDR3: CASSKLAGGPQDTQYF. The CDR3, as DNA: TGTGCCAGCAGCAAACTAGCGGGGGGGCCCCAAGATACGCAGTATTTT.